These T cell receptor beta chains were read from a single sample in a study of OX40 agonist ivuxolimab in advanced cancers. Libraries were prepared by immunoSEQ multiplex PCR; TCRdb keeps only in-frame clonotypes and omits some of them. The top ten hold 2% of the sample, which has about 100,000 clones, approximately 95% seen once. The material sequenced was CD4+ or CD8+ T cells sorted from blood, taken in a trial of the OX40 agonist ivuxolimab. These TCRs come from an adult with an advanced solid tumor such as melanoma, head and neck, liver or kidney cancer. CDR3s include the opening cysteine and the closing phenylalanine or tryptophan. D genes are given only for firm matches. The listing skips clone size in some rows; elsewhere it reads once, few, many or a size class.

J gene | V gene | clone size | D gene | CDR3 DNA | CDR3 protein
TRBJ2-3 | TRBV5-4 | NA | TRBD1 | TGTGCCAGCAGCTTGGAGGGACAGGGGGCTTATACGCAGTATTTT | CASSLEGQGAYTQYF
TRBJ2-1 | TRBV5-8 | NA | TRBD2 | TGTGCCAGCAGCTTGGCCGTGGGAGCGGGGGAGCAGTTCTTC | CASSLAVGAGEQFF
TRBJ2-3 | TRBV11-1 | NA | NA | TGTGCCAGCAGCGCGTTACAGGGTTATAGCACAGATACGCAGTATTTT | CASSALQGYSTDTQYF
TRBJ2-1 | TRBV7-3 | NA | NA | TGTGCCAGCAGCTCCGACGCCCTCAGCTCCTACAATGAGCAGTTCTTC | CASSSDALSSYNEQFF
TRBJ2-7 | TRBV4-2 | NA | NA | TGTGCCAGCAGCTTGGGGGTAGGGGAATTGGAGCAGTACTTC | CASSLGVGELEQYF
TRBJ2-1 | TRBV2 | few | TRBD1 | TGTGCCAGCTTTACCACAGGGGGCAATAGCAATGAGCAGTTCTTC | CASFTTGGNSNEQFF
TRBJ2-7 | TRBV19 | NA | TRBD1 | TGTGTCCACACAACTCCGGGACAGCTCTGCTCCTACGAGCAGTACTTC | CVHTTPGQLCSYEQYF
TRBJ1-2 | TRBV29-1 | NA | NA | TGCAGCGTTGACCCGGGACAAGGGTCCGGCTACACCTTC | CSVDPGQGSGYTF
TRBJ1-2 | TRBV28 | NA | NA | TGTGCCAGCATCGGTCCTTTCGGCTACACCTTC | CASIGPFGYTF
TRBJ2-5 | TRBV27 | NA | NA | TGTGCCAGCAGTCCTCTTCTGTTAGGGTTCCAAGAGACCCAGTACTTC | CASSPLLLGFQETQYF
TRBJ1-2 | TRBV5-5 | NA | TRBD1 | TGTGCCAGCAGCATAGGACAGGGGAGCCCCTATGGCTACACCTTC | CASSIGQGSPYGYTF
TRBJ2-7 | TRBV7-9 | NA | TRBD2 | TGTGCCAGCAGCCGGACTAGCGGTATCTACGAGCAGTACTTC | CASSRTSGIYEQYF
TRBJ2-1 | TRBV29-1 | NA | TRBD2 | TGCAGCCTGGGGGGGGATCTAGCAGTCAATGAGCAGTTCTTC | CSLGGDLAVNEQFF
TRBJ2-1 | TRBV5-4 | NA | NA | TGTGCCAGCAGCTTGGGAGGGGTTGAGCAGTTCTTC | CASSLGGVEQFF
TRBJ2-1 | TRBV20-1 | NA | NA | TGCAGTGCTAACAGGGAATCTGAGCAGTTCTTC | CSANRESEQFF
TRBJ2-5 | TRBV13 | once | TRBD2 | TGTGCCAGCAGCTTAGCTGGGGGGGGCCAAGAGACCCAGTACTTC | CASSLAGGGQETQYF
TRBJ1-2 | TRBV5-4 | NA | TRBD1 | TGTGCCAGCAGCTTGGAGGGGGGCAGGGGGCATGGCTACACCTTC | CASSLEGGRGHGYTF
TRBJ1-6 | TRBV28 | NA | NA | TGTGCCAGCAGTCCCTCGAGGTATAATTCACCCCTCCACTTT | CASSPSRYNSPLHF
TRBJ2-5 | TRBV7-7 | once | TRBD1 | TGTGCCAGCAGCCAGCCCGGGACAGGGGAGACCCAGTACTTC | CASSQPGTGETQYF
TRBJ2-7 | TRBV10-3 | NA | TRBD1 | TGTGCCATCAGTGCGATGGAGACAGGGGAGAACGAGCAGTACTTC | CAISAMETGENEQYF
TRBJ2-5 | TRBV7-7 | few | NA | TGTGCCAGCAGCCCCGGGGATCAAGAGACCCAGTACTTC | CASSPGDQETQYF
TRBJ1-1 | TRBV28 | NA | TRBD1 | TGTGCCAGCAGTCCACGGACAGGGGGAGCTTTCTTT | CASSPRTGGAFF
TRBJ2-1 | TRBV11-2 | NA | NA | TGTGCCAGCAGCGACCCGTACAATGAGCAGTTCTTC | CASSDPYNEQFF
TRBJ2-7 | TRBV28 | NA | NA | TGTGCCAGCAGTTTTTCGGGCAGGTCCTACGAGCAGTACTTC | CASSFSGRSYEQYF
TRBJ2-3 | TRBV29-1 | NA | NA | TGCAGCGGACTACCGGGCACAGATACGCAGTATTTT | CSGLPGTDTQYF
TRBJ2-7 | TRBV9 | NA | TRBD1 | TGTGCCAGCAGCGTAGGTGACAGGGGGCTGGGAGAGCAGTACTTC | CASSVGDRGLGEQYF
TRBJ2-7 | TRBV10-3 | NA | NA | TGTGCCTCCGAGGAACCACCCTACGAGCAGTACTTC | CASEEPPYEQYF
TRBJ2-7 | TRBV9 | NA | TRBD1 | TGTGCCAGCAGCTTCGGGACAGGGGCCTACGAGCAGTACTTC | CASSFGTGAYEQYF
TRBJ2-7 | TRBV30 | NA | NA | TGTGCCGCAACAACGACAGTATGGGGCAACGAGCAGTACTTC | CAATTTVWGNEQYF
TRBJ2-7 | TRBV28 | NA | NA | TGTGCCAGCAGCTTGGACAGTTCCTACGAGCAGTACTTC | CASSLDSSYEQYF
TRBJ2-1 | TRBV2 | NA | TRBD1 | TGTGCCAGCAGTGGCTGGACAGGGGAGTATGAGCAGTTCTTC | CASSGWTGEYEQFF
TRBJ2-7 | TRBV7-8 | NA | TRBD1 | TGTGCCAGCAGCTTCGCCCCTACCCCGGGACAGTTCTCCTACGAGCAGTACTTC | CASSFAPTPGQFSYEQYF
TRBJ2-3 | TRBV4-1 | NA | NA | TGCGCCAGCAGCCTCAGAGATGACCGATCCAATACGCAGTATTTT | CASSLRDDRSNTQYF
TRBJ2-5 | TRBV27 | NA | NA | TGTGCCAGCAGTGAACAGGGCCCCCAAGAGACCCAGTACTTC | CASSEQGPQETQYF
TRBJ2-7 | TRBV5-5 | NA | NA | TGTGCCAGCAGCCTTTCGGATTTACCCGTCAACGAGCAGTACTTC | CASSLSDLPVNEQYF
TRBJ1-2 | TRBV20-1 | NA | NA | TGCAGTGCTAGAGGCAGCGATGGCTACACCTTC | CSARGSDGYTF
TRBJ1-6 | TRBV13 | NA | NA | TGTGCCAGCAGTTCAACAGGGAATTCACCCCTCCACTTT | CASSSTGNSPLHF
TRBJ1-1 | TRBV13 | once | NA | TGTGCCAGCAGCCCCCGGGGGAACACTGAAGCTTTCTTT | CASSPRGNTEAFF
TRBJ1-3 | TRBV19 | NA | NA | TGTGCCAGTACGGTACGACTCTCTGGAAACACCATATATTTT | CASTVRLSGNTIYF
TRBJ2-1 | TRBV6-5 | NA | NA | TGTGCCAGCAGTTACGGCAGGGTGAATGAGCAGTTCTTC | CASSYGRVNEQFF
TRBJ2-2 | TRBV11-3 | NA | NA | TGTGCCAGCAGCTTAGATTATGGGACAAGGGAGCTGTTTTTT | CASSLDYGTRELFF
TRBJ2-7 | TRBV7-6 | NA | TRBD2 | TGTGCCAGCAGCTTTTCTGGCGGGGGGTACGAGCAGTACTTC | CASSFSGGGYEQYF
TRBJ2-7 | TRBV11-2 | NA | NA | TGTGCCAGCAGCTTGACCGGAGGACTTATCTACGAGCAGTACTTC | CASSLTGGLIYEQYF
TRBJ2-3 | TRBV11-2 | NA | NA | TGTGCCAGCAGCTTAGATCGGCCCGGCACAGATACGCAGTATTTT | CASSLDRPGTDTQYF
TRBJ1-5 | TRBV5-4 | NA | NA | TGTGCCAGCAGCTTGGGGAACGGTCAGCCCCAGCATTTT | CASSLGNGQPQHF
TRBJ1-5 | TRBV15 | NA | NA | TGTGCCACCAGCAGTTCTGAAAATTATAGCAATCAGCCCCAGCATTTT | CATSSSENYSNQPQHF
TRBJ2-3 | TRBV5-4 | NA | NA | TGTGCCAGCAGCCACCCCGAGGCTAGCGGCACAGATACGCAGTATTTT | CASSHPEASGTDTQYF